The source of this T cell receptor (beta chain) is a study of CD8 T cells in ankylosing spondylitis. Generation of TCR beta libraries employed quantitative 5'-RACE incorporating molecular barcodes. MiXCR, run by TCRdb on the 5' RACE reads, gives a single entry per CDR3 protein. The table has approximately 400,000 distinct CDR3 sequences, 26% seen once. General observations from the study: Among TCR beta sequences, a motif of under ten highly homologous variants appeared characteristic of ankylosing spondylitis blood. In peripheral blood, disease-linked CD8+ clones occurred at relatively low frequencies. Past research had described some motif variants in reactive arthritis synovial fluid and blood.

This clonotype has at least ten counts. No antigen is known for it. The CDR3 sequence is 14 residues long. With 5 bases removed from V and 1 base from J, the gap between germline ends came to 9 bases. Germline lookup yields CDR1 KGHDR and CDR2 SFDVKD. The sequenced sample was blood, either unsorted or a sorted T cell fraction (not recorded which). The gene calls are TRBV24-1 and TRBJ2-3; the D gene is possibly TRBD2 (5 bases). This receptor was taken from a male donor with ankylosing spondylitis. The CDR3 reads CATSVEGGTDTQYF. The CDR3 DNA reads as TGTGCCACCAGTGTCGAGGGAGGCACAGATACGCAGTATTTT.